This T cell receptor beta chain is drawn from a study of neurological immune-mediated disorders. The method for making cDNA was 5'RACE, and it used 10-nucleotide random UMIs. TCRdb processed the 5' RACE reads anew with MiXCR; each CDR3 protein has one entry. This repertoire shows 15,000 to 20,000 distinct CDR3 sequences, 27% found once; its top ten account for 30% to 35%. This CDR3 comprises 12 residues. From germline, CDR1 is DFQATT and CDR2 SNEGSKA (reference sequence). V was shortened by 0 bases and J by 6 bases, with 7 bases between the two germline ends. Material for sequencing was PBMCs. The receptor's source is a man aged 50 to 60 with HTLV-1-associated myelopathy (HAM/TSP). The genes are TRBV20-1 and TRBJ2-3; the D is unclear. The DNA of the CDR3 is TGCAGTGCTAGAGACGTGTCGGATACGCAGTATTTT. This encodes CSARDVSDTQYF.